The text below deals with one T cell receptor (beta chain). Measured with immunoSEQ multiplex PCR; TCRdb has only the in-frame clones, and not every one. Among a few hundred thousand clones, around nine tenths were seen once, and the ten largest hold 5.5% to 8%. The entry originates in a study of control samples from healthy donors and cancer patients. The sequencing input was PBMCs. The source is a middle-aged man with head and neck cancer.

In DNA form, the CDR3 reads TGTGCCACCAGTGAGCCTACAGGAACAGATACGCAGTATTTT. Translated: CATSEPTGTDTQYF. The rearrangement joins TRBV24-1 to TRBJ2-3; the D gene is possibly TRBD1 (5 bases). Germline CDR1 KGHDR, CDR2 SFDVKD. The length of the CDR3 is 14 residues. V was cut by 4 bases and J by 3 bases, with 10 bases left in between.